What follows describes a single T cell receptor beta chain. This record belongs to a study of blood T cells in healthy people across ages. The second PCR ran roughly 6 to 11 cycles with a sample-barcoded 5' primer and J-beta primers. TCRdb re-called the 5' RACE reads with MiXCR, one entry per CDR3 protein. The profile shows under 2 million distinct CDR3 sequences, 30% to 40% of them singletons. In germline, CDR1 is LGHDT, CDR2 YNNKEL (reference sequence). The CDR3 has 14 residues. With 0 bases clipped from V and 15 bases from J, the junction kept 11 bases outside the gene matches. This receptor was taken from a young woman in good health. The rearrangement links TRBV3-1 to TRBJ2-4, with TRBD2 matching over 7 bases. The sample was blood. The DNA for the CDR3 is TGTGCCAGCAGCCAAGAGACCGCGGGAGATTGGGTGTACTTC. This encodes CASSQETAGDWVYF.